This passage covers 22 T cell receptor beta chains from one sample sequenced in a study of PD-L1 blockade in urothelial cancer. TCRdb's table, derived via immunoSEQ multiplex PCR, lists solely in-frame clones and lacks some. The sample has 85,000 to 130,000 clones, roughly nine tenths seen once. This specimen was PBMCs, taken around atezolizumab (anti-PD-L1) treatment. The source is a woman of 80 years or more with urothelial cancer.

V and J are TRBV9 and TRBJ1-1, with D maybe TRBD1 (6 bases). V dropped 4 bases and J dropped 0 bases, with 19 bases sitting between them. The CDR3 sequence is 17 residues long. The germline V gene has CDR1 SGDLS and CDR2 YYNGEE. DNA of the CDR3: TGTGCCAGCAGCCCTATGGCGGGGGGCAACATGAACACTGAAGCTTTCTTT. Translation: CASSPMAGGNMNTEAFF.

The rearrangement links TRBV6-6 to TRBJ2-2, with 11 nucleotides matching TRBD1. Germline CDR1 MNHNY, CDR2 SVGAGI (reference sequence). This CDR3 comprises 15 residues. V was clipped by 6 bases and J by 5 bases; unmatched bases: 5. In DNA form, the CDR3 reads TGTGCCAGCAGGCCCGGACAGGGGGCAACCGGGGAGCTGTTTTTT. Translated, it gives CASRPGQGATGELFF.

The V and J genes are TRBV2 and TRBJ2-1, with 9 nucleotides matching TRBD1. The CDR3 sequence is 15 residues long. The germline V gene encodes CDR1 SNHLY and CDR2 FYNNEI. V lost 5 bases to trimming and J lost 5 bases; unmatched junction nucleotides: 7. The CDR3 nucleotides are TGTGCCAGCAGTTTGGACAGGGGCCCCAACAATGAGCAGTTCTTC. Translation: CASSLDRGPNNEQFF.

The CDR3 bases are TGTGCCAGCAGCTTAGGGACAGGCACTGAAGCTTTCTTT. As protein: CASSLGTGTEAFF. The rearrangement uses TRBV11-2 and TRBJ1-1; 7 positions agree with TRBD1. With V trimmed by 1 base and J by 4 bases, 0 bases remained unmatched. Germline V lookup: CDR1 SGHAT, CDR2 FQNNGV. The CDR3 loop spans 13 amino acids. The variable domain in full, completed from reference TRBV11-2 and TRBJ1-1, reads EAGVAQSPRYKIIEKRQSVAFWCNPISGHATLYWYQQILGQGPKLLIQFQNNGVVDDSQLPKDRFSAERLKGVDSTLKIQPAKLEDSAVYLCASSLGTGTEAFFGQGTRLTVV.

The V gene is TRBV5-5, the J gene TRBJ1-2; no definite D call. The CDR3 is 14 amino acids. The V end was cut by 0 bases, the J end by 3 bases, with 9 bases between. Germline V lookup: CDR1 SGHKS, CDR2 YYEKEE (reference sequence). CDR3 DNA sequence: TGTGCCAGCAGCTTGGCCGACCGGGACTATGGCTACACCTTC. Its protein product is CASSLADRDYGYTF. The full variable domain, its missing parts supplied by reference TRBV5-5 and TRBJ1-2, is DAGVTQSPTHLIKTRGQQVTLRCSPISGHKSVSWYQQVLGQGPQFIFQYYEKEERGRGNFPDRFSARQFPNYSSELNVNALLLGDSALYLCASSLADRDYGYTFGSGTRLTVV.

The gene calls are TRBV10-3 and TRBJ1-5; D unclear. Germline CDR1 reads ENHRY; CDR2 reads SYGVKD. V dropped 1 base and J dropped 7 bases, with 8 bases sitting between them. The CDR3 has 13 residues. CDR3 DNA: TGTGCCATCAGTGAGTTTGAGGGCCAGCCCCAGCATTTT. This sequence encodes CAISEFEGQPQHF.

The chain has TRBV6-5 and TRBJ1-5; D may be TRBD1 (5 bases). The ends were cut back, 6 bases at V and 6 bases at J, with 15 bases in the middle. This CDR3 is 14 amino acids long. Germline loops: CDR1 MNHEY, CDR2 SVGAGI. CDR3 nucleotides: TGTGCCAGCAGCCCCACAGGTTCGGGTCAGCCCCAGCATTTT. Translation: CASSPTGSGQPQHF.

The V and J genes are TRBV5-4 and TRBJ1-2; D is perhaps TRBD1 (5 bases). There are 14 residues in the CDR3. Germline loops: CDR1 SGHNT, CDR2 YYREEE (reference sequence). V gave up 0 bases and J gave up 5 bases, with 11 bases separating them. CDR3 nucleotide sequence: TGTGCCAGCAGCTTGGGGGGCTCTCTTTATGGCTACACCTTC. Its protein product is CASSLGGSLYGYTF. The full variable domain, completed using reference TRBV5-4 and TRBJ1-2, is ETGVTQSPTHLIKTRGQQVTLRCSSQSGHNTVSWYQQALGQGPQFIFQYYREEENGRGNFPPRFSGLQFPNYSSELNVNALELDDSALYLCASSLGGSLYGYTFGSGTRLTVV.

The V call is TRBV11-2, the J call TRBJ2-3, with unresolved D. The CDR3 totals 14 residues. Trimming stripped 0 bases from V and 2 bases from J, with 6 bases between. The germline CDR1 and CDR2 sequences are SGHAT and FQNNGV. The CDR3 DNA is TGTGCCAGCAGCTTAGATCTCTCCACAGATACGCAGTATTTT. It codes for CASSLDLSTDTQYF.

CDR3 DNA: TGTGCCAGCAGTTTATCGATACCGGGACTAGCAGGGTACGAGCAGTACTTC. The encoded protein is CASSLSIPGLAGYEQYF. The rearrangement uses TRBV27 and TRBJ2-7; the match to TRBD2 covers 9 bases. V trimming: 0 bases; J trimming: 4 bases; junction bases outside the gene matches: 10. Germline V gives CDR1 MNHEY, CDR2 SMNVEV (reference sequence). CDR3 length: 17 residues.

This clone has only a few counts. CDR3 DNA sequence: TGTGCCAGCAAGGGACAGGGGGCTTGGGGCTACACCTTC. Protein: CASKGQGAWGYTF. The V and J genes are TRBV2 and TRBJ1-2; 12 bases line up with TRBD1. The CDR3 is made up of 13 amino acids. Germline V gene sequence: CDR1 SNHLY, CDR2 FYNNEI. V was pared by 7 bases and J by 8 bases, with 5 bases of the junction left unmatched. The variable domain in full, completed from reference TRBV2 and TRBJ1-2, reads EPEVTQTPSHQVTQMGQEVILRCVPISNHLYFYWYRQILGQKVEFLVSFYNNEISEKSEIFDDQFSVERPDGSNFTLKIRSTKLEDSAMYFCASKGQGAWGYTFGSGTRLTVV.

V is TRBV27 and J is TRBJ2-6; D is perhaps TRBD1 (5 bases). Germline V gene sequence: CDR1 MNHEY, CDR2 SMNVEV (reference sequence). CDR3 length: 15 amino acids. V was clipped by 10 bases and J by 0 bases, with 13 bases between them. The CDR3 DNA sequence: TGTGCCACCCGACAGTATTCCTCTGGGGCCAACGTCCTGACTTTC. Protein: CATRQYSSGANVLTF.

The V gene is TRBV7-8, the J gene TRBJ1-3; 8 bases are shared with TRBD1. This CDR3 region has 16 residues. Germline assignment: CDR1 SGHVS and CDR2 FQNEAQ. Germline trimming cut 7 bases from V and 2 bases from J; bases unmatched to any gene: 10. The DNA for the CDR3 is TGTGCCAGCACCTTGCTTGGGACAGGTACTGGAAACACCATATATTTT. It encodes CASTLLGTGTGNTIYF.

The rearrangement links TRBV5-1 to TRBJ2-2; 8 bases line up with TRBD1. CDR1 is SGHRS and CDR2 is YFSETQ in the germline V gene. Trimming cost V 7 bases and J 2 bases; bases outside gene matches: 7. There are 15 residues in the CDR3. The CDR3 reads CASAPGGFNTGELFF. In nucleotides, the CDR3 is TGCGCCAGCGCACCAGGGGGCTTTAACACCGGGGAGCTGTTTTTT.

This clone was seen a few times. This rearrangement joins TRBV4-2 to TRBJ1-2; 7 bases line up with TRBD1. The V gene's germline CDR1 is LGHNA and CDR2 YNFKEQ. Trimming at V came to 0 bases and at J to 2 bases, leaving 3 bases not matched to a gene. The CDR3 runs to 15 residues. The chain's CDR3 is CASSQEEGANYGYTF. The CDR3 coding sequence is TGTGCCAGCAGCCAAGAGGAGGGGGCGAACTATGGCTACACCTTC.

This clone came up a few times. This sequence joins TRBV10-2 and TRBJ1-2; D gene uncertain. The length of the CDR3 is 16 residues. V lost 0 bases, J lost 6 bases, and 17 bases lay in between. In germline, CDR1 is WSHSY, CDR2 SAAADI. For the CDR3, the DNA is TGCGCCAGCAGTGAGTCGAGGCGGTGGCGGAGCCATGGCTACACCTTC. It yields the protein CASSESRRWRSHGYTF.

The genes are TRBV5-1 and TRBJ1-3; 7 bases map to TRBD1. Germline CDR1 is SGHRS and CDR2 is YFSETQ. Unmatched junction bases numbered 1, after V lost 1 base and J lost 0 bases. The CDR3 runs 15 residues. The CDR3 coding sequence is TGCGCCAGCAGCTTGCGGACAGGCTCTGGAAACACCATATATTTT. Encoded protein: CASSLRTGSGNTIYF.

V and J are TRBV27 and TRBJ2-5, with 9 positions matching TRBD1. CDR1 is MNHEY and CDR2 is SMNVEV in the germline V gene (reference sequence). V was clipped by 6 bases and J by 4 bases; unmatched bases: 3. The CDR3 loop spans 13 amino acids. The CDR3 DNA reads TGTGCCAGCAGCCGGACAGGGGTAGAGACCCAGTACTTC. Its translation is CASSRTGVETQYF.

The gene calls are TRBV28 and TRBJ1-5; 9 positions match TRBD1. Trimming at V came to 6 bases and at J to 4 bases, leaving 4 bases not matched to a gene. Germline CDR1 reads MDHEN; CDR2 reads SYDVKM. The CDR3 is 14 residues long. The CDR3 sequence is CASSSDRGNQPQHF. CDR3 DNA: TGTGCCAGCAGCTCGGACAGGGGAAATCAGCCCCAGCATTTT.

The chain employs TRBV11-3 and TRBJ2-7, with D maybe TRBD2 (5 bases). Germline CDR1 and CDR2: SGHNT and YENEEA. The CDR3 covers 15 residues. The V end was cut by 0 bases, the J end by 6 bases, with 15 bases between. The CDR3 nucleotides read TGTGCCAGCAGCTTAGATATAGAGGCTCGGGGCGAGCAGTACTTC. It encodes CASSLDIEARGEQYF.

CDR3 DNA sequence: TGTGCCAGCAGCCCCTTACGGCCAGGAAGTGGCTACACCTTC. Translating it yields CASSPLRPGSGYTF. The J gene is TRBJ1-2, the V gene TRBV5-6; unclear D gene. The V gene's germline CDR1 is SGHDT and CDR2 YYEEEE. The CDR3 totals 14 residues. The germline V and J ends were trimmed by 4 bases and 7 bases, with 17 bases remaining between them.

The chain is built from TRBV9 and TRBJ2-2, with D maybe TRBD2 (6 bases). The ends were cut back, 5 bases at V and 4 bases at J, with 18 bases in the middle. The CDR3 covers 16 residues. Germline values: CDR1 SGDLS, CDR2 YYNGEE. CDR3 nucleotides: TGTGCCAGCAGTATCACTTCTAGCGTGGGCACCGGGGAGCTGTTTTTT. Its protein is CASSITSSVGTGELFF.